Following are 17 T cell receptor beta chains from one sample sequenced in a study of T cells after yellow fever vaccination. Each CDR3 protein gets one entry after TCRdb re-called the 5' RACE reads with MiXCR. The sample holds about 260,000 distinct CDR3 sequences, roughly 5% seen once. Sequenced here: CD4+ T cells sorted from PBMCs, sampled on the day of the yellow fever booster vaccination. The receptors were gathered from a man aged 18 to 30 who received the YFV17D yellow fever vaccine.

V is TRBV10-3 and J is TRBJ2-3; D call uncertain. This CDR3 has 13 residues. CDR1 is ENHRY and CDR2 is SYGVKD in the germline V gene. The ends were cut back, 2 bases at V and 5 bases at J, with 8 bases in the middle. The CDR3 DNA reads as TGTGCCATCAGTGAGGCTACCAGAGATACGCAGTATTTT. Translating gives CAISEATRDTQYF.

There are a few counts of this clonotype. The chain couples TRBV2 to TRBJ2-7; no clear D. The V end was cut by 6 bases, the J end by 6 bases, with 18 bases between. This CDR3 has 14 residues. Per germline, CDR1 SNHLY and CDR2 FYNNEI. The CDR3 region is CASRNNPGTGEQYV. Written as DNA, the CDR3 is TGTGCCAGCAGGAACAACCCTGGCACGGGCGAGCAGTACGTC.

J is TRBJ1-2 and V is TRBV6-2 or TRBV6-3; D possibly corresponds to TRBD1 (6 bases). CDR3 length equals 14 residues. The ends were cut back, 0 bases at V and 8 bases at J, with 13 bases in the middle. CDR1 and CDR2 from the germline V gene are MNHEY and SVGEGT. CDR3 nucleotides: TGTGCCAGCAGTTACTCTCAAGAGGGGGACGGCTACACCTTC. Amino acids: CASSYSQEGDGYTF.

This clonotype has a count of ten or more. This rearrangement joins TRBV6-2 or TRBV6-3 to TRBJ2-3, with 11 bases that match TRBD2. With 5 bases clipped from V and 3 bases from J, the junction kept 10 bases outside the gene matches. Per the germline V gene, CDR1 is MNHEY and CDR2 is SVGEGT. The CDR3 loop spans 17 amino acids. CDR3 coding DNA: TGTGCCAGCAGTCGAGGAATTACTAGCGGGGGAACAGATACGCAGTATTTT. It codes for CASSRGITSGGTDTQYF.

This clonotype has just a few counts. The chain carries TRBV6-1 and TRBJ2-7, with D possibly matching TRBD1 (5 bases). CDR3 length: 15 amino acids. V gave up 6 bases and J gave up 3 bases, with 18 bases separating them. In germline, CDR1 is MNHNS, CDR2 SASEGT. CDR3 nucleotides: TGTGCCAGCAGACAGGACGCAAGATCGTTCTACGAGCAGTACGTC. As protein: CASRQDARSFYEQYV.

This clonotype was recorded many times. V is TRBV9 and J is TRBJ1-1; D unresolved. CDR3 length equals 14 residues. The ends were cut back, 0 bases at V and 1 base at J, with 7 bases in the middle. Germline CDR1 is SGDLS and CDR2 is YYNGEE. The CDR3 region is CASSVAQTNTEAFF. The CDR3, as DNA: TGTGCCAGCAGCGTAGCACAGACGAACACTGAAGCTTTCTTT. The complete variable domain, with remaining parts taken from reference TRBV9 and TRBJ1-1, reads DSGVTQTPKHLITATGQRVTLRCSPRSGDLSVYWYQQSLDQGLQFLIQYYNGEERAKGNILERFSAQQFPDLHSELNLSSLELGDSALYFCASSVAQTNTEAFFGQGTRLTVV.

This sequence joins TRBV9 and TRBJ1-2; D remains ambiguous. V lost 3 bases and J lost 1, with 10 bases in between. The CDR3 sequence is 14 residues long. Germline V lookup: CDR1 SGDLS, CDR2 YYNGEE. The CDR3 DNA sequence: TGTGCCAGCAGCGGGGCAGGCGGTAACTATGGCTACACCTTC. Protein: CASSGAGGNYGYTF.

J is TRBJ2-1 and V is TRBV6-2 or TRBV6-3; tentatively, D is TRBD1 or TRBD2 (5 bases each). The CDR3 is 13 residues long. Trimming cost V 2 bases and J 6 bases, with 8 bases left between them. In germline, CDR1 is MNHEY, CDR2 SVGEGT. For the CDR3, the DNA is TGTGCCAGCAGTTACCGGGGCTCCAATGAGCAGTTCTTC. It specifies CASSYRGSNEQFF.

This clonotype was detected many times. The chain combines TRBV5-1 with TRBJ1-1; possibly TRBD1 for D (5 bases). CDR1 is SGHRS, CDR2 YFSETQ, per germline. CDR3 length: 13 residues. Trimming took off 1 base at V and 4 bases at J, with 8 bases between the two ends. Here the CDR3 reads CASSLKGTTEAFF. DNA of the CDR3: TGCGCCAGCAGCTTGAAAGGGACCACTGAAGCTTTCTTT.

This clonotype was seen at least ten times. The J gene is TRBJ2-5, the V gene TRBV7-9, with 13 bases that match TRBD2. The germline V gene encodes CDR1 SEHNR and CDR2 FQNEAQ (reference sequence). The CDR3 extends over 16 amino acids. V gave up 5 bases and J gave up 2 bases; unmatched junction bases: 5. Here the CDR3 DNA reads TGTGCCAGCAGCCCTGGGACTAGCGGGGTTCAAGAGACCCAGTACTTC. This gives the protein CASSPGTSGVQETQYF.

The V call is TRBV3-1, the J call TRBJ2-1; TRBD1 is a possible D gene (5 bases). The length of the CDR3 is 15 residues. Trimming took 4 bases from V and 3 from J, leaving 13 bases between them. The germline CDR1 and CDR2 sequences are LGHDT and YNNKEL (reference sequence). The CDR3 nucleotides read TGTGCCAGCAGCCTCACAGGATCTGTCTACAATGAGCAGTTCTTC. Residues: CASSLTGSVYNEQFF.

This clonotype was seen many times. CDR3 sequence: CAIGASGGQSSYNEQFF. CDR3 nucleotide sequence: TGTGCCATCGGGGCTAGCGGGGGGCAGAGCTCCTACAATGAGCAGTTCTTC. The chain links TRBV10-3 to TRBJ2-1; TRBD2 matches at 11 bases. The CDR3 runs to 17 residues. Germline V CDR1 and CDR2: ENHRY, SYGVKD. V lost 8 bases to trimming and J lost 0 bases; unmatched junction nucleotides: 9.

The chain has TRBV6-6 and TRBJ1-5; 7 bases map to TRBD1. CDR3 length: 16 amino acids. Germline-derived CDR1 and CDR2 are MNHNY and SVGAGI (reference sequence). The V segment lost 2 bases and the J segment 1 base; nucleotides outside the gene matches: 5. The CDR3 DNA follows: TGTGCCAGCAGTTACAGGCAGGGGGAGAGCAATCAGCCCCAGCATTTT. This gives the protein CASSYRQGESNQPQHF.

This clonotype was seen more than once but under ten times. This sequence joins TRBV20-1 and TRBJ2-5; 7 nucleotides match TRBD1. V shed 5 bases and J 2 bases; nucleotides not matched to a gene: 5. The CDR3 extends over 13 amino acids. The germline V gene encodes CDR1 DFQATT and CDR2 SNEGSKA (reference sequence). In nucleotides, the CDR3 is TGCAGTGCTCGACCGGGACAGCAAGAGACCCAGTACTTC. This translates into CSARPGQQETQYF.

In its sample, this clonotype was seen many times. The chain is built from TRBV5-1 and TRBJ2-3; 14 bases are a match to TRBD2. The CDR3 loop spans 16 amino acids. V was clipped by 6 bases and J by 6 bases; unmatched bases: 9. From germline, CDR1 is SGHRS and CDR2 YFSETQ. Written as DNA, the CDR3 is TGCGCCAGCAACCCTGGACTAGCGGGGGGCCTCGATACGCAGTATTTT. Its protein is CASNPGLAGGLDTQYF.

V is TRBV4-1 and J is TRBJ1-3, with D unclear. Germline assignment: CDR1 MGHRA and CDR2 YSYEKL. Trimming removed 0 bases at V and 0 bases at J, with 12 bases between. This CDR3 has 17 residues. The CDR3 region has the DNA TGCGCCAGCAGCCAAGATCGTACACCGCTCTCTGGAAACACCATATATTTT. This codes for CASSQDRTPLSGNTIYF.

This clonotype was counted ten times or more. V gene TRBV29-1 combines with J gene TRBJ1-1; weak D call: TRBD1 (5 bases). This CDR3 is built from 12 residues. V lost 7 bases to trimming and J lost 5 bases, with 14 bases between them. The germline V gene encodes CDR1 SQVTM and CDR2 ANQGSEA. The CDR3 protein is CSANGARTEAFF. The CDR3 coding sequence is TGCAGCGCAAACGGGGCTAGGACTGAAGCTTTCTTT.